This note documents a single T cell receptor beta chain sequence. V was clipped by 6 bases and J by 0 bases, with 9 bases between them. Germline V gives CDR1 SEHNR, CDR2 FQNEAQ (reference sequence). The CDR3 extends over 13 amino acids. Only in-frame clones appear in the TCRdb table, and some are missing; sequencing was by immunoSEQ multiplex PCR. The sample gives tens of thousands of clones, 84% of which show up once; less than 20% is in the top ten. These data come from a study of identifying expanded T cells in peripheral blood. Sequenced sample: blood. V is TRBV7-9 and J is TRBJ2-7; tentative D call: TRBD2 (6 bases). The receptor's source is a person aged 18-70 years in good health. The CDR3 coding sequence is TGTGCCAGCAGTTTGGGACTCTCCTACGAGCAGTACTTC. This sequence encodes CASSLGLSYEQYF.